These T cell receptor beta chains were read from a single sample in a study of blood T cell repertoires in COVID-19. The method was immunoSEQ multiplex PCR; TCRdb's version includes in-frame clones alone and lacks a portion of them. The repertoire holds fewer than 300,000 clones, about 87% seen once, with roughly 5.9% in the top ten. Source material: peripheral blood. Every receptor here comes from a woman between 50 and 59 years old with COVID-19, enrolled during active disease. Each CDR3 is given with its conserved first and last residue. D genes are given only for firm matches. Expanded clones are given a class, and other clones once, few, many or no size at all.

cdr3_aa cdr3_nt clone_size d_call j_call v_call
CASSQNEGVAGSFSYNEQFF TGCGCCAGCAGCCAAAATGAGGGAGTAGCGGGAAGCTTCTCCTACAATGAGCAGTTCTTC - TRBD2 TRBJ2-1 TRBV4-1
CASSAWDTGRSSPLHF TGTGCCAGTAGTGCCTGGGACACAGGAAGGTCTTCACCCCTCCACTTT - - TRBJ1-6 TRBV19
CASSIDRGMSNTEAFF TGTGCCAGTAGTATAGATCGTGGCATGTCGAACACTGAAGCTTTCTTT - - TRBJ1-1 TRBV19
CASSFKRDSGNTIYF TGTGCCAGCAGCTTTAAGAGAGACTCTGGAAACACCATATATTTT - - TRBJ1-3 TRBV16
CATSDFPGRSLDEQFF TGTGCCACCAGTGATTTTCCAGGCCGATCTCTGGATGAGCAGTTCTTC - - TRBJ2-1 TRBV24-1
CASSYSAANTEAFF TGTGCCAGCAGTTACTCGGCGGCGAACACTGAAGCTTTCTTT - - TRBJ1-1 TRBV6-5
CATSETGGGEAFF TGTGCCACCAGTGAAACAGGGGGCGGTGAAGCTTTCTTT - TRBD1 TRBJ1-1 TRBV24-1
CAWSPRKNIQYF TGTGCCTGGAGCCCGAGGAAAAACATTCAGTACTTC - - TRBJ2-4 TRBV30
CASRKTGYTEAFF TGTGCCAGCAGGAAGACAGGGTACACTGAAGCTTTCTTT - TRBD1 TRBJ1-1 TRBV6-5
CASSEREGNQPQHF TGTGCCAGCAGTGAAAGGGAGGGAAATCAGCCCCAGCATTTT - - TRBJ1-5 TRBV6-4
CAWSGTSGSTSGANVLTF TGTGCCTGGAGTGGGACTAGCGGGAGTACCTCTGGGGCCAACGTCCTGACTTTC - TRBD2 TRBJ2-6 TRBV30
CASSKEGGGYEQYF TGTGCCAGTAGTAAGGAAGGGGGAGGGTACGAGCAGTACTTC - - TRBJ2-7 TRBV19
CASSDQGARETQYF TGCGCCAGCAGCGACCAGGGGGCCCGGGAGACCCAGTACTTC - TRBD1 TRBJ2-5 TRBV5-1
CATSRGERPYGYTF TGTGCCACCAGCAGAGGTGAGAGGCCCTATGGCTACACCTTC - - TRBJ1-2 TRBV15
CASSTAGGIQYF TGTGCCAGTAGTACCGCGGGGGGCATTCAGTACTTC - TRBD2 TRBJ2-4 TRBV19
CASGLAGYYEQYF TGTGCCAGCGGTTTAGCGGGCTACTACGAGCAGTACTTC - TRBD2 TRBJ2-7 TRBV7-2
CAISEGVMNTEAFF TGTGCCATCAGTGAAGGGGTGATGAACACTGAAGCTTTCTTT - - TRBJ1-1 TRBV10-3
CASGPLGETQYF TGTGCTAGTGGTCCCCTCGGAGAGACCCAGTACTTC - - TRBJ2-5 TRBV12-5
CASPGGQGVVDTEAFF TGCGCCAGCCCGGGGGGGCAGGGGGTAGTGGACACTGAAGCTTTCTTT once TRBD1 TRBJ1-1 TRBV10-1
CASSEARLNQPQHF TGTGCCAGCAGTGAAGCCAGACTTAATCAGCCCCAGCATTTT - - TRBJ1-5 TRBV2
CATSRETNRGQPQHF TGTGCCACCAGCAGGGAAACTAACAGGGGTCAGCCCCAGCATTTT - TRBD1 TRBJ1-5 TRBV15
CASSQEPRRLAGGNTQYF TGTGCCAGCAGCCAGGAACCGAGGAGACTAGCGGGAGGGAATACGCAGTATTTT - TRBD2 TRBJ2-3 TRBV3-1/TRBV3-2
CASSYSERVSEAFF TGTGCCAGCAGTTACTCCGAACGTGTGAGCGAAGCTTTCTTT - - TRBJ1-1 TRBV6-5
CASSLELAGGHLNEQFF TGTGCCAGCAGCTTAGAACTAGCGGGAGGCCACCTCAATGAGCAGTTCTTC - TRBD2 TRBJ2-1 TRBV13
CASSSRQGSSTEAFF TGCGCCAGCAGCTCCCGACAGGGGTCCTCCACTGAAGCTTTCTTT - TRBD1 TRBJ1-1 TRBV5-1
CASSLGRRHAGAYEQYF TGTGCCAGCAGCTTGGGCAGGAGGCACGCGGGCGCTTACGAGCAGTACTTC - - TRBJ2-7 TRBV5-4
CASSLGPSGSYEQYF TGTGCCAGCAGCTTAGGCCCTAGCGGCTCCTACGAGCAGTACTTC - TRBD2 TRBJ2-7 TRBV7-2
CASSLARPEGETQYF TGCGCCAGCAGCTTGGCCAGGCCGGAGGGCGAGACCCAGTACTTC - - TRBJ2-5 TRBV5-1
CASSRAAGAQETQYF TGTGCCAGCAGCCGTGCTGCAGGGGCGCAAGAGACCCAGTACTTC - - TRBJ2-5 TRBV7-6
CASRNRGSGSNLSSYNEQFF TGTGCCAGCAGGAATCGGGGTAGCGGGAGTAACTTGAGCTCCTACAATGAGCAGTTCTTC - TRBD2 TRBJ2-1 TRBV4-2
CASSFAGHLNSPLHF TGTGCCAGCAGCTTCGCTGGACACCTTAATTCACCCCTCCACTTT - - TRBJ1-6 TRBV5-8
CASTPLDRAGISPLHF TGTGCCAGCACGCCATTAGACAGGGCCGGGATTTCACCCCTCCACTTT - TRBD1 TRBJ1-6 TRBV7-2
CASSDPNEKLFF TGCGCCAGCAGTGACCCGAATGAAAAACTGTTTTTT - - TRBJ1-4 TRBV10-2
CASSSDRTGGNYGYTF TGTGCCAGCAGCTCGGATAGGACAGGGGGGAACTATGGCTACACCTTC - TRBD1 TRBJ1-2 TRBV7-9
CASSLEPRGYGYTF TGTGCCAGCAGCTTAGAACCCCGGGGATATGGCTACACCTTC - - TRBJ1-2 TRBV11-2
CASSPTTGSAEAFF TGTGCCAGCAGCCCGACGACAGGGTCGGCTGAAGCTTTCTTT - TRBD1 TRBJ1-1 TRBV4-2
CATSELRADLSYNEQFF TGTGCCACCAGTGAGCTGCGAGCGGACCTCTCCTACAATGAGCAGTTCTTC - - TRBJ2-1 TRBV24-1
CASSSPGQGVYEQYF TGTGCCAGCAGCTCGCCGGGACAGGGAGTCTACGAGCAGTACTTC - TRBD1 TRBJ2-7 TRBV7-2
CASSLGLLAGVYNEQFF TGTGCCAGCAGCTTAGGATTGCTAGCGGGGGTTTACAATGAGCAGTTCTTC - TRBD2 TRBJ2-1 TRBV7-2
CASSSSTIYF TGTGCCAGCAGTAGCTCCACCATATATTTT - - TRBJ1-3 TRBV2
CASSLQGTNTEAFF TGTGCCAGCAGCTTACAGGGAACGAACACTGAAGCTTTCTTT - - TRBJ1-1 TRBV11-3
CASSLVGAGEQFF TGTGCCAGCAGCTTAGTAGGGGCCGGTGAGCAGTTCTTC - - TRBJ2-1 TRBV7-9
CSALGQGNEKLFF TGCAGCGCCCTAGGACAGGGGAATGAAAAACTGTTTTTT - TRBD1 TRBJ1-4 TRBV29-1
CASRETVGTRRSSGEQFF TGTGCCAGCAGGGAAACCGTCGGGACTAGAAGGAGCAGCGGTGAGCAGTTCTTC - TRBD2 TRBJ2-1 TRBV6-1
CASSLAGRGVADTQYF TGTGCCAGCAGCTTGGCGGGCAGGGGAGTCGCAGATACGCAGTATTTT - - TRBJ2-3 TRBV5-4
CASSVGTDYGYTF TGTGCCAGCAGCGTAGGTACAGATTATGGCTACACCTTC few - TRBJ1-2 TRBV9